This T cell receptor beta chain originates from a study of blood T cell repertoires in COVID-19. Produced via immunoSEQ multiplex PCR; TCRdb's table is partial and in-frame only. The sample has roughly 330,000 clones; roughly 87% are singletons. CDR1 SGDLS and CDR2 YYNGEE come from the germline V gene. This CDR3 has 13 residues. Between the trimmed V and J ends, which lost 4 bases and 4 bases, there was a span of 9 bases. The chain has TRBV9 and TRBJ1-5; D is unresolved. The sequence derives from a man between 25 and 39 years old with COVID-19, enrolled during active disease. The specimen sequenced was peripheral blood. As DNA, the CDR3 is TGTGCCAGCAGCTCACAACCTAATCAGCCCCAGCATTTT. Residues: CASSSQPNQPQHF.